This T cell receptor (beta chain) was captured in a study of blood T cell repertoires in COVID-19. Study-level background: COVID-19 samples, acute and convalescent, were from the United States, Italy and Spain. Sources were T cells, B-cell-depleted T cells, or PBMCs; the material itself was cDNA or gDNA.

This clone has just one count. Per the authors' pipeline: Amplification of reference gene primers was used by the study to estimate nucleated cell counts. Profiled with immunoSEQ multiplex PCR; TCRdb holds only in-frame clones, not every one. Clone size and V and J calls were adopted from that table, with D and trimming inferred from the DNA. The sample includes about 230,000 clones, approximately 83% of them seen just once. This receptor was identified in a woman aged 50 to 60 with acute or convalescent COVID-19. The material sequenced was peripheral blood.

DNA of the CDR3: TGTGCCAGCAGTGAATCAGGCTCCGGGGAGCTGTTTTTT. Translating it yields CASSESGSGELFF. The rearrangement links TRBV25-1 to TRBJ2-2; the D is unclear. The CDR3 covers 13 residues. Germline V CDR1 and CDR2: MGHDK, SYGVNS. V lost 1 base and J lost 6, with 6 bases in between.